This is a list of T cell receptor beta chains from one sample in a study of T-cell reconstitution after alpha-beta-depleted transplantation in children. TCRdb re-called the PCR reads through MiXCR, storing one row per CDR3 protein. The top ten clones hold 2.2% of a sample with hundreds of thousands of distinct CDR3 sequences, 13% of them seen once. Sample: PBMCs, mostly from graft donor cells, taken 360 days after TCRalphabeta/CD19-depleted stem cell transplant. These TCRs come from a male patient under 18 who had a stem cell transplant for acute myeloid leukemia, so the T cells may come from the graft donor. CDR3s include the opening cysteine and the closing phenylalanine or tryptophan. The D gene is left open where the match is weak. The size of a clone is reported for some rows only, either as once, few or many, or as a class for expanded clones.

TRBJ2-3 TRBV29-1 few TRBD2 TGCAGCGTCCCGAGACTAGCTGTGACAGATACGCAGTATTTT CSVPRLAVTDTQYF
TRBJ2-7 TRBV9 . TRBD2 TGTGCCAGCACCTATCGGGCGGGAGGGCCCTACGAGCAGTACTTC CASTYRAGGPYEQYF
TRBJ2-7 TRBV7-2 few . TGTGCCAGCAGCTCCACCCCCCCCTACGAGCAGTACTTC CASSSTPPYEQYF
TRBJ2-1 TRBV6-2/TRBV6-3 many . TGTGCCAGCAGTTACTCCTTTCGTCGGGAGAGCTACAATGAGCAGTTCTTC CASSYSFRRESYNEQFF
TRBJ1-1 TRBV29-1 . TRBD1 TGCAGCGTTGTAAGGGGGCTGAACACTGAAGCTTTCTTT CSVVRGLNTEAFF
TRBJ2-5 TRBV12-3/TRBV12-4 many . TGTGCCAGCAGTTCCGAGGACTGGAGGGAGACCCAGTACTTC CASSSEDWRETQYF
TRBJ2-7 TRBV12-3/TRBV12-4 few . TGTGCCAGCAGCTCTCCGGGTTTCGAGCAGTACTTC CASSSPGFEQYF
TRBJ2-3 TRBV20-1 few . TGCAGTGCCCTCGTCCTAGCTTTAATCACAGATACGCAGTATTTT CSALVLALITDTQYF
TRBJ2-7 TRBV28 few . TGTGCCAGCCGCCTGCCGGGCAGAGGATGGGAGCAGTACTTC CASRLPGRGWEQYF
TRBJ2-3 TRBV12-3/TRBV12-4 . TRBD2 TGTGCCAGCAGTTTAGAACTAGCGGGAGTCGATCCCACAGATACGCAGTATTTT CASSLELAGVDPTDTQYF